The present entry profiles one T cell receptor beta chain with its context. V was cut by 0 bases and J by 4 bases, with 12 bases left in between. CDR3 length equals 15 residues. CDR1 and CDR2 (germline): MGHDK, SYGVNS. This sample is part of a study of blood T cell repertoires in COVID-19. Assay used: immunoSEQ multiplex PCR; TCRdb lists only in-frame clones, some missing. The table shows about 190,000 clones, with around 83% occurring only once. The material sequenced was PBMCs or T cells enriched from blood (not recorded which). This receptor was obtained from a woman aged 40-49 years in a cohort exposed to, infected with or recovered from COVID-19 (not recorded which). This chain links TRBV25-1 with TRBJ1-2; unclear D gene. The CDR3 loop reads CASSEYPVGPYGYTF. The CDR3 DNA follows: TGTGCCAGCAGTGAATATCCAGTTGGCCCCTATGGCTACACCTTC.